This T cell receptor (beta chain) appears in the sequencing data of a study of blood T cells in healthy people across ages. This clonotype has just a few counts. A J-beta primer mix and a sample-barcoded 5' primer were used in a second PCR of roughly 6 to 11 cycles. MiXCR, run by TCRdb on the 5' RACE reads, gives a single entry per CDR3 protein. The table shows more than 650,000 distinct CDR3 sequences, with 22% occurring only once. Sequencing input: blood. This TCR was recovered from a man aged 70-80 years in good health.

The chain's CDR3 is CASSGSRAQHF. CDR3 nucleotides: TGTGCCAGCAGTGGTTCCAGGGCCCAGCATTTT. The chain links TRBV12-3 or TRBV12-4 to TRBJ1-5, with D possibly being TRBD1 (5 bases). V lost 5 bases, J lost 11 bases, and 10 bases lay in between. The CDR3 has 11 residues.